This T cell receptor beta chain was profiled in a study of tumor-infiltrating lymphocytes in primary liver carcinoma. Looking at the study overall: Recorded tumor stage was T1-T3 N0M0, with diameters of about 4.2 to 10 cm. General observations from the study: Tumors carried a top-250-clone fraction significantly exceeding that of blood (p = 0.039).

Total RNA (approximately 450 ng) served as template for TCR beta cDNA synthesis primed by a constant-region primer. For TCR beta, libraries were produced by three nested multiplex PCR rounds using slightly modified ARM-PCR. Two initial PCR rounds of about 10 cycles each paired TRBV1-TRBV30 forward primers with a C-beta reverse primer. TCRdb ran MiXCR on the multiplex PCR reads and lists one entry per CDR3 protein. The sample lists about 74,000 distinct CDR3 sequences; roughly two thirds were seen once. Between roughly 20 and 32 mg of unsorted bulk tissue served as the source from which RNA and DNA were co-extracted. As concerns this clonotype: Its specificity is not known. The junction and the germline gene differ at one end; a read error may be behind it.

The CDR3 spans 13 residues. Germline lookup yields CDR1 MNHEY and CDR2 SVGAGI. Sequenced sample: liver tumor tissue from sampling region 4. Described subset: tumor region T4, right-lateral pole. The rearrangement links TRBV6-5 to TRBJ1-2, with D hard to call. The receptor's source is a man between 40 and 49 years old with primary liver carcinoma and hepatitis B virus infection. The CDR3 protein is CAISYEGYGGYSF. CDR3 in DNA: TGTGCCATCAGCTACGAAGGGTACGGAGGCTACAGCTTC.